The clone carrying this TCR beta chain occurred many times. TCRdb fed the 5' RACE reads into MiXCR, producing one record per CDR3 protein. Here the sample spans some 95,000 distinct CDR3 sequences, around 3.4% being singletons. The data stem from a study of neurological immune-mediated disorders. This CDR3 spans 14 amino acids. The V gene's germline CDR1 is SGHRS and CDR2 YFSETQ. Trimming took 6 bases from V and 0 from J; bases not matched to a gene: 3. The material sequenced was PBMCs. The chain uses TRBV5-1 and TRBJ2-3; 8 nucleotides match TRBD2. The TCR sequence derives from a woman aged 18-29 years with multiple sclerosis. The CDR3 spells CASKRGTSTDTQYF. Here the CDR3 DNA reads TGCGCCAGCAAGCGGGGGACCAGCACAGATACGCAGTATTTT.